Given below is one TCR beta chain in context. The data stem from a study of T cell responses to AZD1222 COVID-19 vaccine. CDR1 is MNHNY and CDR2 is SVGAGI in the germline V gene (reference sequence). With 2 bases clipped from V and 5 bases from J, the junction kept 4 bases outside the gene matches. CDR3 length: 14 residues. Sequenced by immunoSEQ multiplex PCR; TCRdb stores in-frame clones only, minus some. Of 120,000 or so clones in the sample, around 90% are singletons; the top ten hold about 7.8%. The sample in question was peripheral blood, obtained on day 0 of AZD1222 vaccination. The TCR sequence derives from an adult in good health. The chain has TRBV6-6 and TRBJ2-7; 9 bases match TRBD1. This CDR3 reads CASSYGTGTDEQYF. The DNA for the CDR3 is TGTGCCAGCAGTTACGGGACAGGGACCGACGAGCAGTACTTC.